This T cell receptor (beta chain) was sequenced for a study of blood T cell repertoires in COVID-19 (dated by TCRdb to 2019 to 2021). With regard to the full study: Collaborator samples came from the United States, Italy and Spain and covered acute and convalescent phases of COVID-19. The prospective study material was composed of cDNA or gDNA derived from T cells, B-cell-depleted T cells, or PBMCs. Subjects who had been exposed to COVID-19, were actively infected with it, or had recovered from it provided the deeply sampled blood TCRbeta repertoires that made up the dataset. The repertoires were released in a freely available public database intended as a resource for research on the immune response to SARS-CoV-2. Samples came from the ongoing ImmuneRACE study (first 160 participants) plus 1,254 subjects from 6 global collaborators. Nearly every sample came with metadata listing a de-identified subject ID, COVID-19 status, age in years and sex. Where HLA class I and class II types were available, the types were taken from metadata supplied by the sample provider, not from assay-based typing. What the work shows at the level of the full study, not this receptor alone: The amount of clinical and demographic metadata varied by source and participant and was provided uncurated.

TCRbeta CDR3 regions were amplified from genomic DNA using the immunoSEQ Assay, a bias-controlled multiplex PCR. Under the source paper's analysis protocol: Within the assay, amplification of reference gene primers was used to estimate how many nucleated cells each sample contained. To quantify the absolute abundance of each unique TCRbeta CDR3 rearrangement, sequence reads were collapsed and filtered. For each sample, productive Simpson clonality was calculated as the square root of Simpson's diversity index across productive rearrangements. What TCRdb holds here is the immuneACCESS table cut down to in-frame rearrangements. Part of the clones is not present; checked against another copy, under half of the missing clones reflect an unresolved V gene, and the others are unexplained. That table supplies the V and J calls and clone size; D and trimming were determined from the DNA. The sample table holds more than 50,000 clones, of which roughly four fifths were seen once. Clones ranked in the top ten supply over 9.5% of the sample.

This clone was seen just once. The antigen this receptor binds is unknown. Base qualities are missing; no much larger clone stands one base away. V loses 2 bases, J loses 6 bases, and the germline ends lie 11 bases apart. CDR1 and CDR2 are read off the germline V gene as MNHEY and SVGAGI. The CDR3 covers 14 residues, taking in both the cysteine and the phenylalanine. The only DNA kept is the CDR3, 42 bases in frame from the first base. Whole blood was collected in K2EDTA tubes by collaborating institutions according to the institutions' own protocols. Collaborator samples were shipped for TCRbeta analysis as frozen whole blood, isolated PBMCs, or DNA extracted from either sample type.

The sample was peripheral blood. In this chain, TRBV6-5 is recombined with TRBJ1-5; the D gene is perhaps TRBD1, from 5 matching bases. The sequence came from a human donor in a cohort sampled during active COVID-19. The CDR3 has the sequence CASSYGEGVQPQHF. The sequenced DNA: TGTGCCAGCAGTTACGGGGAAGGGGTTCAGCCCCAGCATTTT.